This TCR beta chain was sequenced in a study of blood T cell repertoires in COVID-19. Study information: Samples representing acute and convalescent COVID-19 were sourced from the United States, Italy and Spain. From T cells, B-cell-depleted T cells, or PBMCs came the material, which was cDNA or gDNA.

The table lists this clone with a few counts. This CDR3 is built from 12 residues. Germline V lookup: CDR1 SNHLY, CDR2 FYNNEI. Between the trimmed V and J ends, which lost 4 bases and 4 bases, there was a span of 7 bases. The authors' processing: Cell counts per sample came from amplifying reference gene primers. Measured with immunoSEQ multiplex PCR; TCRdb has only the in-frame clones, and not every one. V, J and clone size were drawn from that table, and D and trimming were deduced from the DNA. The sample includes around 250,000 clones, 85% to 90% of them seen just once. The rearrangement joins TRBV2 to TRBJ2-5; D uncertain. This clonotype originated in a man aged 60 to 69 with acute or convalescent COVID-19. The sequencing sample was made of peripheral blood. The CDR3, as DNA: TGTGCCAGCAGTGTTTCGCGAGAGACCCAGTACTTC. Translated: CASSVSRETQYF. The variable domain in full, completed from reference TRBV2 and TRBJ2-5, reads EPEVTQTPSHQVTQMGQEVILRCVPISNHLYFYWYRQILGQKVEFLVSFYNNEISEKSEIFDDQFSVERPDGSNFTLKIRSTKLEDSAMYFCASSVSRETQYFGPGTRLLVL.